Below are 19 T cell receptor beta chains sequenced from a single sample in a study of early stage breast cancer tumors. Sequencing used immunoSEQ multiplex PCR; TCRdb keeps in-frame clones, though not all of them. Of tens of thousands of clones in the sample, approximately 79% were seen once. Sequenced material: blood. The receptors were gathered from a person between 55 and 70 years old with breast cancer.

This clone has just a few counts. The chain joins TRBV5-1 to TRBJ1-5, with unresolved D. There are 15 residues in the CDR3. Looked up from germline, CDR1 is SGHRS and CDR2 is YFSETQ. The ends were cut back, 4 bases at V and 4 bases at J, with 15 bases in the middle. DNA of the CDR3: TGCGCCAGCAGCCCCTCACCGGAAGCGAATCAGCCCCAGCATTTT. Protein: CASSPSPEANQPQHF.

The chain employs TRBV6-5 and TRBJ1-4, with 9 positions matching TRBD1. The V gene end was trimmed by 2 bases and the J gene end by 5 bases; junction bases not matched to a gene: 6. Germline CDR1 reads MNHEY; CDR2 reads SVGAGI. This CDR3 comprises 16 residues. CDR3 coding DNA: TGTGCCAGCAGTTACCTGGCCGGGACAGGGAATGAAAAACTGTTTTTT. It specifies CASSYLAGTGNEKLFF.

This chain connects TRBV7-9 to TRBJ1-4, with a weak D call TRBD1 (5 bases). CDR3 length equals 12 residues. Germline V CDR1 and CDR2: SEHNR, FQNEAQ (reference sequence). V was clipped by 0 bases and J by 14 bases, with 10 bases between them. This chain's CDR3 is CASSLASRALFF. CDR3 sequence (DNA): TGTGCCAGCAGCTTAGCGAGCAGGGCGCTGTTTTTT.

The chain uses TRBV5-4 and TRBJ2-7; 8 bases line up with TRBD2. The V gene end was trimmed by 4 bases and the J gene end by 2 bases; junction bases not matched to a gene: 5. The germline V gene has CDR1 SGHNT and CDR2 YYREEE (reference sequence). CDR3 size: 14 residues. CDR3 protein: CASSKRGPTYEQYF. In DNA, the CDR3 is TGTGCCAGCAGCAAGCGGGGGCCTACCTACGAGCAGTACTTC.

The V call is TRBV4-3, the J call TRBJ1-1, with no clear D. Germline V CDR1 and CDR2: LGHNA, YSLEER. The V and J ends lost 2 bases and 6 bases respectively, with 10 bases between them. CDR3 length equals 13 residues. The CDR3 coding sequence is TGCGCCAGCAGCCAAAAAGGCGGAGCTGAAGCTTTCTTT. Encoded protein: CASSQKGGAEAFF.

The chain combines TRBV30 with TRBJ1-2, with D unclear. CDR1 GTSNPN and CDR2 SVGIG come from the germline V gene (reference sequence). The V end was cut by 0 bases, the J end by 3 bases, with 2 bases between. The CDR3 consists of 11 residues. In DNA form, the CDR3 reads TGTGCCTGGAGTGTGGACTATGGCTACACCTTC. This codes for CAWSVDYGYTF.

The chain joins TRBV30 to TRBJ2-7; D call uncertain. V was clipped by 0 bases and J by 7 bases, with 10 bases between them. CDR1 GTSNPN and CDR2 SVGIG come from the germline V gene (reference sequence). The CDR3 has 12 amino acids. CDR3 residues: CAWSVLETEQYF. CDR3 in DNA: TGTGCCTGGAGTGTACTGGAAACGGAGCAGTACTTC.

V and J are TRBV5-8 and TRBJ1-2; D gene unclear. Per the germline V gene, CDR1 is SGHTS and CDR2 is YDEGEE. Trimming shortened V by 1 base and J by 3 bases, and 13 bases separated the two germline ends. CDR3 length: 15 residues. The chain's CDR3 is CASSLMPDGYYGYTF. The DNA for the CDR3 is TGTGCCAGCAGCTTGATGCCGGACGGCTACTATGGCTACACCTTC.

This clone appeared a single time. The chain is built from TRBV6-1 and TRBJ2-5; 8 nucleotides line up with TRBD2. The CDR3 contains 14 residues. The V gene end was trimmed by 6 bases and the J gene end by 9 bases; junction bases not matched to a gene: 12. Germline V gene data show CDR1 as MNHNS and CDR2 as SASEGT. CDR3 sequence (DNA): TGTGCCAGCAGCCAGCGGGGGTCGGACGGGGCCCAGTACTTC. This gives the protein CASSQRGSDGAQYF.

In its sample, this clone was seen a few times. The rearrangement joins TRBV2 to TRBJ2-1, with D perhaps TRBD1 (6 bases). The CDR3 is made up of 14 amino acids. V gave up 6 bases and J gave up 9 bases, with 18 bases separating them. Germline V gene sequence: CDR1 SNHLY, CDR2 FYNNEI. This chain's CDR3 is CASRASQGWSEQFF. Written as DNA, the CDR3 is TGTGCCAGCAGAGCCTCACAGGGTTGGAGTGAGCAGTTCTTC. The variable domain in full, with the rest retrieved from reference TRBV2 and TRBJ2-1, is EPEVTQTPSHQVTQMGQEVILRCVPISNHLYFYWYRQILGQKVEFLVSFYNNEISEKSEIFDDQFSVERPDGSNFTLKIRSTKLEDSAMYFCASRASQGWSEQFFGPGTRLTVL.

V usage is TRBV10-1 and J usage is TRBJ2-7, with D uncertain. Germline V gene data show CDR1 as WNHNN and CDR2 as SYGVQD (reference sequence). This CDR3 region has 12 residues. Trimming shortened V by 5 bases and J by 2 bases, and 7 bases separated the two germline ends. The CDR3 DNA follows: TGCGCCAGCAGTCCCGAGACCTACGAGCAGTACTTC. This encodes CASSPETYEQYF.

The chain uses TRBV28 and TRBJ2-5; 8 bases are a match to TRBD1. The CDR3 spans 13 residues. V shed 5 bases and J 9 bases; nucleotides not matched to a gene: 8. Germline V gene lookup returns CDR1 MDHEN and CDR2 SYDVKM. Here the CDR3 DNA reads TGTGCCAGCAGTCCCAGGACAGGGAGGTCCCAGTACTTC. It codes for CASSPRTGRSQYF.

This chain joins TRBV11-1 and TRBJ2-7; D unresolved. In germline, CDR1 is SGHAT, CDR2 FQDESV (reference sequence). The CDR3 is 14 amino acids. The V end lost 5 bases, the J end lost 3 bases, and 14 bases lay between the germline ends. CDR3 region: CASSPEARSYEQYF. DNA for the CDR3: TGTGCCAGCAGCCCAGAGGCCCGTAGCTACGAGCAGTACTTC.

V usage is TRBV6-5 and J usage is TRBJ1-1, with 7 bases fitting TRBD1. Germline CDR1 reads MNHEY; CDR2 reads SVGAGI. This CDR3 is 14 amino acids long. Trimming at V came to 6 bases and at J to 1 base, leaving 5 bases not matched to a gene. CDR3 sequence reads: CASRRDSSNTEAFF. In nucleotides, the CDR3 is TGTGCCAGCAGACGGGACAGCTCGAACACTGAAGCTTTCTTT.

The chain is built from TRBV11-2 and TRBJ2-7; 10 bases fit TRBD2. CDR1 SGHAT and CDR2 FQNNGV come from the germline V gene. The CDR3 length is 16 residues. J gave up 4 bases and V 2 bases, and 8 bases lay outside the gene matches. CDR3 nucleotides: TGTGCCAGCAGCTTACAAGCGGGAGGGCCGTTGTACGAGCAGTACTTC. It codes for CASSLQAGGPLYEQYF.

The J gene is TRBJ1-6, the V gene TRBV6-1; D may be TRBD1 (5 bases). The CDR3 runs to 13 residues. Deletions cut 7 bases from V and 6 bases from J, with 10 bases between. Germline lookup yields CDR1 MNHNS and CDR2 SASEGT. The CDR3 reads CASMGPVNSPLHF. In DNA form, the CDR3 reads TGTGCCAGCATGGGACCCGTTAATTCACCCCTCCACTTT.

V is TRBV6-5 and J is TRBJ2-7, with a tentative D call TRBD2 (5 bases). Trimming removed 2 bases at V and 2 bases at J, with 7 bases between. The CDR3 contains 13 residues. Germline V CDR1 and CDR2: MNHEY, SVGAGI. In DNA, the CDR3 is TGTGCCAGCAGTTACAGCGGCGCCTACGAGCAGTACTTC. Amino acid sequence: CASSYSGAYEQYF.

DNA of the CDR3: TGTGCCTGGAGTGGACTCTACGAGCAGTACTTC. This encodes CAWSGLYEQYF. The chain recombines TRBV30 with TRBJ2-7; no firm D call. The germline V gene has CDR1 GTSNPN and CDR2 SVGIG (reference sequence). This CDR3 has 11 residues. The V gene lost 1 base and the J gene lost 3 bases, with 4 bases spanning the gap.

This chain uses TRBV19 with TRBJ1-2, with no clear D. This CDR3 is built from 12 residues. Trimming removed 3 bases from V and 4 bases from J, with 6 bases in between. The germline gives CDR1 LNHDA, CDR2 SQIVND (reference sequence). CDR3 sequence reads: CASSISVYGYTF. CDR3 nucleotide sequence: TGTGCCAGTAGTATCAGTGTCTATGGCTACACCTTC. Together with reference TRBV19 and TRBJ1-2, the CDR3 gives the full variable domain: DGGITQSPKYLFRKEGQNVTLSCEQNLNHDAMYWYRQDPGQGLRLIYYSQIVNDFQKGDIAEGYSVSREKKESFPLTVTSAQKNPTAFYLCASSISVYGYTFGSGTRLTVV.